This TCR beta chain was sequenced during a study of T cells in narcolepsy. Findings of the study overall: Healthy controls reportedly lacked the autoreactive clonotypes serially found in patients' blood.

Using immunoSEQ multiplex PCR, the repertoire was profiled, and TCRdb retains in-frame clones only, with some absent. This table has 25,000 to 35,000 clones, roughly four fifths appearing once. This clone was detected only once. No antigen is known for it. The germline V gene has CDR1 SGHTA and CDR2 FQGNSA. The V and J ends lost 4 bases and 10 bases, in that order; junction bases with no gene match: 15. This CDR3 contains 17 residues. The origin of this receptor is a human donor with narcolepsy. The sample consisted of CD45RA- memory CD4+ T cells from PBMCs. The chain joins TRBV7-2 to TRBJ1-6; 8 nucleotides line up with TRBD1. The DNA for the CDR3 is TGTGCCAGCAGCTACGGAGCCCAGGGGGCGGCAATCTCACCCCTCCACTTT. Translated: CASSYGAQGAAISPLHF.